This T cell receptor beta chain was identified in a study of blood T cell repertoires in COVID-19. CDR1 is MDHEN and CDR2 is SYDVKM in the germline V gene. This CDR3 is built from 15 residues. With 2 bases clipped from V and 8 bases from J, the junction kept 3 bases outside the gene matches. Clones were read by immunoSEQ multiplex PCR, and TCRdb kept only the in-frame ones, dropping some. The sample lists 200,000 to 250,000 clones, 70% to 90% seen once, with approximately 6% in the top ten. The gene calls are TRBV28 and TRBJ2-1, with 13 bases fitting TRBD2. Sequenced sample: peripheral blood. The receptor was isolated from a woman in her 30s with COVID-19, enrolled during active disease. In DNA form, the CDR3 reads TGTGCCAGCAGTTTACGGACTAGCGGGAGCTATGAGCAGTTCTTC. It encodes CASSLRTSGSYEQFF.